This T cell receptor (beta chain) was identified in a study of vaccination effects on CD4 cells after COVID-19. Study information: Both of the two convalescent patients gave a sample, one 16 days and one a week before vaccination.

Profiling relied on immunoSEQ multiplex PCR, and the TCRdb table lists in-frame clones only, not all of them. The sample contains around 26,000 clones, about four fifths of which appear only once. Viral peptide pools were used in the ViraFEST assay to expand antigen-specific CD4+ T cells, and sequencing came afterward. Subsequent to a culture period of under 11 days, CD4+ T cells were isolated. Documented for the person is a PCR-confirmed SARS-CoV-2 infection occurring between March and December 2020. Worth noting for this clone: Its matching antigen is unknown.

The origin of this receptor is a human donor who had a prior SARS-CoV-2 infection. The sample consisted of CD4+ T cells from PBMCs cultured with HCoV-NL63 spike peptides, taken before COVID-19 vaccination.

The CDR3 here is CASSEITGGADGELFF. CDR3 sequence (DNA): TGCGCCAGCAGTGAAATCACAGGGGGCGCAGACGGGGAGCTGTTTTTT. The genes are TRBV5-1 and TRBJ2-2, with TRBD1 matching over 9 bases. The CDR3 totals 16 residues. V was clipped by 5 bases and J by 7 bases; unmatched bases: 12. The V gene's germline CDR1 is SGHRS and CDR2 YFSETQ.